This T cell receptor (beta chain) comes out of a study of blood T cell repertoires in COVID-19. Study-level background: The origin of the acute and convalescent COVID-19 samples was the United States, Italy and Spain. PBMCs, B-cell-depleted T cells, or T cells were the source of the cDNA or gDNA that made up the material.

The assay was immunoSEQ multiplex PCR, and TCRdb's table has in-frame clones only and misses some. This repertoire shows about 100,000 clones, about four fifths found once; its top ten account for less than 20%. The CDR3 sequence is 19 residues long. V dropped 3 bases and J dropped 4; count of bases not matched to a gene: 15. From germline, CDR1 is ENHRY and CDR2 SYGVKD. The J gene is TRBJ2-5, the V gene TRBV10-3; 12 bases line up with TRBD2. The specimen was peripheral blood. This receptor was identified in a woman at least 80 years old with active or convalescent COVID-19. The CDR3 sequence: CAISDTVTTSGSMRETQYF. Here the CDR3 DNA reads TGTGCCATCAGTGACACGGTTACGACTAGCGGGAGCATGCGAGAGACCCAGTACTTC.